The 20 T cell receptor beta chains listed next were all sequenced from one sample in a study of response to subunit inactivated influenza vaccine. In TCRdb, the RT-PCR reads were re-called with MiXCR into one record per CDR3 protein. The data contain under 550,000 distinct CDR3 sequences, approximately 7.2% of them singletons. The source material was PBMCs from blood, sampled less than 30 months after vaccination. Every receptor here comes from a man between 50 and 70 years old who received an inactivated influenza vaccine.

This clonotype was recorded a few times. The chain combines TRBV20-1 with TRBJ2-1, with 7 bases fitting TRBD2. V shed 2 bases, J shed 10 bases, and the junction held 11 bases outside the gene matches. The germline V gene has CDR1 DFQATT and CDR2 SNEGSKA (reference sequence). CDR3 length: 14 residues. The CDR3 loop is CSARYHGGSGEQFF. CDR3 coding DNA: TGCAGTGCTAGATATCACGGCGGGAGCGGCGAGCAGTTCTTC.

This clonotype was detected a few times. The genes are TRBV5-1 and TRBJ1-6; D not resolved. Trimming removed 0 bases from V and 7 bases from J, with 8 bases in between. The germline CDR1 and CDR2 sequences are SGHRS and YFSETQ. The CDR3 has 14 amino acids. The CDR3 region is CASSLEPRNSPLHF. The CDR3 nucleotides read TGCGCCAGCAGCTTGGAGCCGAGGAATTCACCCCTCCACTTT.

This clonotype has more than one count but fewer than ten. V and J are TRBV29-1 and TRBJ2-5, with a possible D match to TRBD2 (6 bases). Germline values: CDR1 SQVTM, CDR2 ANQGSEA. The CDR3 is 12 residues long. The CDR3 sequence: CIGGGGIETQYF. DNA for the CDR3: TGCATCGGGGGTGGAGGGATAGAGACCCAGTACTTC.

There are many counts of this clonotype. The chain has TRBV7-9 and TRBJ2-7; TRBD1 agrees at 9 bases. CDR3 size: 15 residues. Germline CDR1 is SEHNR and CDR2 is FQNEAQ (reference sequence). V trimming: 6 bases; J trimming: 2 bases; junction bases outside the gene matches: 8. CDR3 in amino acids: CASSLQGALPYEQYF. CDR3 nucleotides: TGTGCCAGCAGTCTACAGGGGGCGCTACCCTACGAGCAGTACTTC.

This clonotype was seen at least ten times. The rearrangement links TRBV7-6 to TRBJ2-3; 7 positions agree with TRBD1. The J segment lost 2 bases and the V segment lost 4 bases, leaving 9 bases of the junction unmatched. This CDR3 is 16 amino acids long. CDR1 SGHVS and CDR2 FNYEAQ come from the germline V gene. This chain's CDR3 is CASSSWTGQLTDTQYF. The CDR3 coding sequence is TGTGCCAGCAGCTCCTGGACAGGCCAACTCACAGATACGCAGTATTTT.

This clonotype was seen ten or more times. The chain recombines TRBV7-2 with TRBJ2-1; a possible D gene is TRBD1 (5 bases). Germline lookup yields CDR1 SGHTA and CDR2 FQGNSA. Trimming stripped 2 bases from V and 4 bases from J, with 9 bases between. The length of the CDR3 is 14 residues. The CDR3 is CASSLTGPYNEQFF. The CDR3 DNA reads as TGTGCCAGCAGCTTAACAGGCCCTTACAATGAGCAGTTCTTC.

This clonotype has a count of ten or more. CDR3 sequence: CASSHRTSGGFYEQFF. The CDR3 region has the DNA TGCGCCAGCAGCCACCGGACTAGCGGGGGATTCTATGAGCAGTTCTTC. The chain carries TRBV4-3 and TRBJ2-1, with 13 bases matching TRBD2. The CDR3 extends over 16 amino acids. The germline CDR1 and CDR2 sequences are LGHNA and YSLEER. V shed 3 bases, J shed 8 bases, and the junction held 7 bases outside the gene matches.

The chain employs TRBV20-1 and TRBJ2-7; no reliable D call. V was cut by 3 bases and J by 0 bases, with 12 bases left in between. Looked up from germline, CDR1 is DFQATT and CDR2 is SNEGSKA (reference sequence). The CDR3 is 14 residues long. Here the CDR3 reads CSASDRTSSYEQYF. CDR3 nucleotides: TGCAGTGCTAGCGACCGGACGAGCTCCTACGAGCAGTACTTC.

V and J are TRBV5-1 and TRBJ1-2; D may be TRBD1 (5 bases). The CDR3 consists of 15 residues. Trimming took off 3 bases at V and 2 bases at J, with 14 bases between the two ends. In germline, CDR1 is SGHRS, CDR2 YFSETQ. The CDR3 protein is CASSWDPSGNYGYTF. In nucleotides, the CDR3 is TGCGCCAGCAGCTGGGACCCGTCAGGGAACTATGGCTACACCTTC.

The chain employs TRBV6-1 and TRBJ1-3; D remains ambiguous. CDR3 length: 16 residues. The V end was cut by 5 bases, the J end by 2 bases, with 16 bases between. Germline lookup yields CDR1 MNHNS and CDR2 SASEGT. The CDR3 DNA reads as TGTGCCAGCAGTCCACACACCGCAAGGGCTGGAAACACCATATATTTT. Its translation: CASSPHTARAGNTIYF.

The chain links TRBV20-1 to TRBJ1-5; a possible D gene is TRBD1 (6 bases). Germline V gene lookup returns CDR1 DFQATT and CDR2 SNEGSKA (reference sequence). Trimming took 0 bases from V and 7 from J, leaving 16 bases between them. This CDR3 is built from 15 residues. CDR3 sequence reads: CSARDFEGGSQPQHF. Written as DNA, the CDR3 is TGCAGTGCTAGAGATTTTGAGGGGGGGAGCCAGCCCCAGCATTTT.

This clonotype was seen ten or more times. The genes are TRBV5-1 and TRBJ2-3; D is possibly TRBD1 or TRBD2 (5 bases each). Trimming took off 4 bases at V and 0 bases at J, with 18 bases between the two ends. Germline CDR1 reads SGHRS; CDR2 reads YFSETQ. This CDR3 comprises 17 residues. CDR3 coding DNA: TGCGCCAGCAGCCATGGGACGGCAGCCAGGAGCACAGATACGCAGTATTTT. Its translation: CASSHGTAARSTDTQYF.

This clonotype was picked up a small number of times. The rearrangement uses TRBV4-3 and TRBJ2-7; D is possibly TRBD1 (6 bases). The V gene's germline CDR1 is LGHNA and CDR2 YSLEER. There are 10 residues in the CDR3. CDR3 nucleotide sequence: TGCGCCAGCAGCCATCTGGACAGACTCGTC. It is translated as CASSHLDRLV.

This clonotype has more than one count but fewer than ten. The chain combines TRBV30 with TRBJ2-7; a weak D match, TRBD2 (6 bases). From germline, CDR1 is GTSNPN and CDR2 SVGIG (reference sequence). V lost 0 bases and J lost 1, with 13 bases in between. The CDR3 totals 15 residues. The CDR3 bases are TGTGCCTGGAGTGTAAGCGGGCCGACATCCTACGAGCAGTACTTC. It codes for CAWSVSGPTSYEQYF.

This clonotype has just a few counts. The rearrangement links TRBV20-1 to TRBJ1-2; D gene unclear. There are 14 residues in the CDR3. Germline V gene data show CDR1 as DFQATT and CDR2 as SNEGSKA (reference sequence). Trimming took 0 bases from V and 1 from J, leaving 9 bases between them. CDR3 in amino acids: CSAREPLINYGYTF. In DNA, the CDR3 is TGCAGTGCTAGAGAACCCCTAATTAACTATGGCTACACCTTC.

The rearrangement uses TRBV7-8 and TRBJ1-1; the D is unclear. The ends were cut back, 1 base at V and 0 bases at J, with 9 bases in the middle. Germline CDR1 is SGHVS and CDR2 is FQNEAQ. The CDR3 loop spans 15 amino acids. As DNA, the CDR3 is TGTGCCAGCAGCTTAGAGACGATCATGAACACTGAAGCTTTCTTT. This sequence encodes CASSLETIMNTEAFF.

In the case of this clonotype: One end of the junction varies from germline; a read error may be responsible. This chain uses TRBV28 with TRBJ1-2; D perhaps matches TRBD1 (5 bases). CDR3 length: 14 residues. Germline V lookup: CDR1 MDHEN, CDR2 SYDVKM. The CDR3 region is CATSSPQGSNGYTF. The CDR3 nucleotides read TGTGCCACCAGTTCCCCGCAGGGATCCAATGGCTACACCTTC.

This clonotype was counted only a few times. The chain carries TRBV29-1 and TRBJ2-1; D is ambiguous. Germline V gene data show CDR1 as SQVTM and CDR2 as ANQGSEA. The CDR3 is 11 residues long. V lost 5 bases to trimming and J lost 3 bases, with 5 bases between them. CDR3 amino acids: CSVRRYNEQFF. CDR3 DNA sequence: TGCAGCGTTCGGCGCTACAATGAGCAGTTCTTC.

This clonotype occurred many times. The V and J genes are TRBV5-1 and TRBJ1-6, with D uncertain. V was trimmed by 0 bases and J by 6 bases, leaving 7 bases between them. Germline CDR1 and CDR2: SGHRS and YFSETQ. This CDR3 contains 14 residues. CDR3 sequence: CASSLARANSPLHF. CDR3 DNA sequence: TGCGCCAGCAGCTTGGCAAGAGCTAATTCACCCCTCCACTTT.

This clonotype was counted at least ten times. The rearrangement links TRBV14 to TRBJ1-2; possibly TRBD1 for D (5 bases). Germline loops: CDR1 SGHDN, CDR2 FVKESK. The CDR3 sequence is 14 residues long. Trimming pared 6 bases from V and 6 bases from J, leaving 17 bases between. CDR3 protein: CASRLQASHDGYTF. CDR3 bases: TGTGCCAGCAGGCTACAGGCCTCTCACGATGGCTACACCTTC. Full variable domain (remainder filled in from reference TRBV14 and TRBJ1-2): EAGVTQFPSHSVIEKGQTVTLRCDPISGHDNLYWYRRVMGKEIKFLLHFVKESKQDESGMPNNRFLAERTGGTYSTLKVQPAELEDSGVYFCASRLQASHDGYTFGSGTRLTVV.